These 10 T cell receptor beta chains share one sample of origin, sequenced in a study of blood T cell repertoires in COVID-19. Method: immunoSEQ multiplex PCR; TCRdb's copy keeps in-frame clones and lacks some. The sample lists roughly 75,000 clones, 80% to 90% seen once, with about 0.5% in the top ten. Sequencing used peripheral blood. These receptor sequences come from a man between 60 and 70 years old with acute or convalescent COVID-19.

CDR3 in amino acids: CSAASSNQPQHF. CDR3 DNA: TGCAGCGCCGCGTCTAGCAATCAGCCCCAGCATTTT. This chain links TRBV29-1 with TRBJ1-5; no firm D call. This CDR3 comprises 12 residues. CDR1 and CDR2 from the germline V gene are SQVTM and ANQGSEA. V was pared by 7 bases and J by 0 bases, with 7 bases between.

The chain couples TRBV7-2 to TRBJ2-7; 9 nucleotides agree with TRBD1. The CDR3 length is 15 residues. Germline V gives CDR1 SGHTA, CDR2 FQGNSA. The trim removed 4 bases at V and 4 bases at J, leaving 8 bases unmatched. The CDR3: CASSSDQQGAYEQYF. In DNA form, the CDR3 reads TGTGCCAGCAGCTCCGACCAACAGGGGGCTTACGAGCAGTACTTC.

J is TRBJ2-1 and V is TRBV24-1; TRBD2 aligns across 10 bases. The ends lost 7 bases at V and 8 bases at J; junction bases unmatched: 10. The CDR3 runs 15 residues. Germline V gene sequence: CDR1 KGHDR, CDR2 SFDVKD. CDR3 sequence reads: CATRIAGGSIDEQFF. In nucleotides, the CDR3 is TGTGCCACCAGAATAGCGGGAGGAAGTATCGATGAGCAGTTCTTC.

The chain combines TRBV19 with TRBJ2-2; D remains ambiguous. The V gene's germline CDR1 is LNHDA and CDR2 SQIVND (reference sequence). The CDR3 is 15 amino acids. V was trimmed by 3 bases and J by 3 bases, leaving 11 bases between them. CDR3 sequence: CASSIGQVYTGELFF. CDR3 coding DNA: TGTGCCAGTAGTATCGGTCAAGTTTACACCGGGGAGCTGTTTTTT.

The gene calls are TRBV5-1 and TRBJ1-1, with 8 bases matching TRBD1. V lost 1 base, J lost 6 bases, and 8 bases stayed unmatched. The germline V gene encodes CDR1 SGHRS and CDR2 YFSETQ. The CDR3 has 15 amino acids. CDR3 region: CASSLRQGQGAEAFF. As DNA, the CDR3 is TGCGCCAGCAGCTTGAGACAGGGGCAAGGGGCTGAAGCTTTCTTT.

The chain joins TRBV19 to TRBJ1-1, with TRBD1 identical over 7 bases. V gave up 4 bases and J gave up 2 bases; unmatched junction bases: 1. Looked up from germline, CDR1 is LNHDA and CDR2 is SQIVND (reference sequence). The CDR3 contains 13 residues. The CDR3 sequence is CASSRGGNTEAFF. The CDR3 bases are TGTGCCAGTAGTAGAGGGGGCAACACTGAAGCTTTCTTT.

This clone was recorded only once. The chain uses TRBV18 and TRBJ1-1; the D is unclear. Germline CDR1 reads KGHSH; CDR2 reads LQKENI. Trimming shortened V by 10 bases and J by 1 base, and 10 bases separated the two germline ends. This CDR3 is 12 amino acids long. The CDR3 DNA reads as TGTGCCACCTCCCAACAGAACACTGAAGCTTTCTTT. This sequence encodes CATSQQNTEAFF.

The J gene is TRBJ2-7, the V gene TRBV11-3, with TRBD1 matching 10 bases. V lost 4 bases to trimming and J lost 5 bases; unmatched junction nucleotides: 5. The CDR3 runs to 14 residues. CDR1 is SGHNT and CDR2 is YENEEA in the germline V gene. The CDR3 loop is CASSSGTGVDEQYF. The DNA of the CDR3 is TGTGCCAGCAGCTCTGGGACAGGGGTGGACGAGCAGTACTTC.

The rearrangement joins TRBV27 to TRBJ2-7; 8 bases fit TRBD2. Trimming removed 5 bases from V and 0 bases from J; junction bases left unmatched: 15. The CDR3 is 18 residues long. CDR1 and CDR2 from the germline V gene are MNHEY and SMNVEV (reference sequence). CDR3 sequence: CASSPSSVSGDYSYEQYF. CDR3 nucleotides: TGTGCCAGCAGTCCGTCCTCCGTTAGCGGGGACTACTCCTACGAGCAGTACTTC.

The rearrangement links TRBV9 to TRBJ1-4; a weak D match, TRBD1 (5 bases). Trimming removed 6 bases at V and 6 bases at J, with 18 bases between. The CDR3 runs 15 residues. Germline CDR1 is SGDLS and CDR2 is YYNGEE. The DNA for the CDR3 is TGTGCCAGCACCCCCCGGGCGGGGGGTGATGAAAAACTGTTTTTT. Its protein is CASTPRAGGDEKLFF. The whole variable domain, filled in from reference TRBV9 and TRBJ1-4, reads DSGVTQTPKHLITATGQRVTLRCSPRSGDLSVYWYQQSLDQGLQFLIQYYNGEERAKGNILERFSAQQFPDLHSELNLSSLELGDSALYFCASTPRAGGDEKLFFGSGTQLSVL.